The entry that follows covers one TCR beta chain sequence. This specimen comes from a study of blood T cell repertoires in COVID-19. Study information: COVID-19 samples from acute and convalescent phases originated in the United States, Italy and Spain. Sources were T cells, B-cell-depleted T cells, or PBMCs; the material itself was cDNA or gDNA.

CDR1 and CDR2 (germline): LNHDA, SQIVND (reference sequence). The V and J ends lost 8 bases and 4 bases respectively, with 9 bases between them. This CDR3 is 11 amino acids long. Under the authors' procedure: Amplified reference gene primers provided the basis for estimating nucleated cell counts. Libraries were prepared by immunoSEQ multiplex PCR; TCRdb keeps only in-frame clonotypes and omits some of them. That table supplies the V and J calls and clone size; D and trimming were determined from the DNA. Here the sample spans more than 100,000 clones, over 75% being singletons. The sample consisted of peripheral blood. V usage is TRBV19 and J usage is TRBJ2-7; perhaps TRBD2 as D (5 bases). The TCR originated in a woman between 65 and 79 years old with acute or convalescent COVID-19. In nucleotides, the CDR3 is TGTGCCAGTGGGAGTTGGTACGAGCAGTACTTC. It translates to CASGSWYEQYF.